The 8 T cell receptor beta chains in this list originate from one sample, sequenced in a study of T cells after somatic rescue of genetic block. The assay was immunoSEQ multiplex PCR, and TCRdb's table has in-frame clones only and misses some. The sample carries tens of thousands of clones, approximately 91% recorded once. Sequencing was carried out using peripheral blood mononuclear cells (PBMCs). The source of these receptors is a man under 40.

The gene calls are TRBV5-1 and TRBJ2-2; weak D call: TRBD1 (7 bases). This CDR3 spans 16 amino acids. CDR1 is SGHRS, CDR2 YFSETQ, per germline. V shed 4 bases and J shed 2 bases, with 15 bases lying between them. The chain's CDR3 is CASSLRQGGNTGELFF. Written as DNA, the CDR3 is TGCGCCAGCAGCCTACGACAGGGAGGCAACACCGGGGAGCTGTTTTTT.

The chain carries TRBV6-4 and TRBJ2-1, with 10 bases matching TRBD2. Germline V gene sequence: CDR1 MRHNA, CDR2 SNTAGT. CDR3 length: 14 amino acids. V was clipped by 2 bases and J by 6 bases; unmatched bases: 1. The CDR3 region has the DNA TGTGCCAGCAGTGACAGCGGGGGGGCCAATGAGCAGTTCTTC. It is translated as CASSDSGGANEQFF.

The chain joins TRBV30 to TRBJ1-5; 8 nucleotides match TRBD1. CDR3 length: 14 amino acids. Germline loops: CDR1 GTSNPN, CDR2 SVGIG (reference sequence). V lost 1 base and J lost 5; bases outside the gene matches: 4. The chain's CDR3 is CAWSERTGHQPQHF. The DNA for the CDR3 is TGTGCCTGGAGTGAACGGACAGGGCATCAGCCCCAGCATTTT.

The chain recombines TRBV27 with TRBJ2-3; D not resolved. The germline CDR1 and CDR2 sequences are MNHEY and SMNVEV (reference sequence). The CDR3 runs to 13 residues. Trimming pared 4 bases from V and 8 bases from J, leaving 13 bases between. CDR3 region: CASSSPMVSTQYF. As DNA, the CDR3 is TGTGCCAGCAGTTCTCCTATGGTTTCTACGCAGTATTTT.

About this clone: Other nucleotide sequences from this sample produce the same CDR3. V is TRBV7-2 and J is TRBJ2-3; no reliable D call. Per the germline V gene, CDR1 is SGHTA and CDR2 is FQGNSA. V was trimmed by 1 base and J by 4 bases, leaving 3 bases between them. CDR3 length: 12 residues. The CDR3 loop is CASSLGPDTQYF. The CDR3, as DNA: TGTGCCAGCAGCTTAGGGCCAGATACGCAGTATTTT.

CDR3 loop: CAIKGTSGSSANEQFF. The CDR3 DNA follows: TGTGCCATCAAAGGGACTAGCGGGAGCTCAGCAAATGAGCAGTTCTTC. V and J are TRBV10-3 and TRBJ2-1; 14 bases agree with TRBD2. The CDR3 is 16 amino acids. CDR1 ENHRY and CDR2 SYGVKD come from the germline V gene. V was pared by 7 bases and J by 7 bases, with 9 bases of the junction left unmatched.

The chain is built from TRBV5-4 and TRBJ2-5; 7 nucleotides match TRBD1. This CDR3 region has 14 residues. Germline V gene data show CDR1 as SGHNT and CDR2 as YYREEE (reference sequence). Trimming removed 6 bases from V and 3 bases from J; junction bases left unmatched: 8. CDR3 in DNA: TGTGCCAGCACCCTGGGGACAGATAAAGAGACCCAGTACTTC. Amino acid sequence: CASTLGTDKETQYF.

The chain links TRBV5-6 to TRBJ2-7; the match to TRBD2 covers 8 bases. CDR3 length: 15 amino acids. Losses at the gene ends were 4 bases for V and 1 base for J; bases not matched to a gene: 7. CDR1 is SGHDT and CDR2 is YYEEEE in the germline V gene. The CDR3 bases are TGTGCCAGCAGCAAAAGCGGGAGCATATCCTACGAGCAGTACTTC. Its protein is CASSKSGSISYEQYF. The full variable domain, with the rest looked up from reference TRBV5-6 and TRBJ2-7, is DAGVTQSPTHLIKTRGQQVTLRCSPKSGHDTVSWYQQALGQGPQFIFQYYEEEERQRGNFPDRFSGHQFPNYSSELNVNALLLGDSALYLCASSKSGSISYEQYFGPGTRLTVT.